This T cell receptor (beta chain) is drawn from a study of T-cell memory formation after mild COVID-19. This CDR3 has 15 residues. Unmatched junction bases numbered 9, after V lost 5 bases and J lost 7 bases. The germline gives CDR1 LNHNV, CDR2 YYDKDF (reference sequence). This clonotype has only a few counts. MiXCR, applied by TCRdb to the 5' RACE reads, yields one record per CDR3 protein. The sample lists around 390,000 distinct CDR3 sequences; about 17% were seen once. The specimen was PBMCs or a T cell subset sorted from them (not recorded which). The V and J genes are TRBV15 and TRBJ1-3; TRBD1 matches at 9 bases. The source of this sequence is a man aged 18 to 30 who had mild COVID-19 (a few samples of this study predate the infection). Cell type and time point are not known. This CDR3 reads CATSGLGTGRNTIYF. The DNA for the CDR3 is TGTGCCACCAGCGGATTAGGGACAGGGAGGAACACCATATATTTT.